This is a list of T cell receptor beta chains from one sample in a study of cytomegalovirus exposure and HLA in healthy donors. Profiling relied on immunoSEQ multiplex PCR, and the TCRdb table lists in-frame clones only, not all of them. In the table there are over 110,000 clones, 79% of which are singletons. Material for sequencing was PBMCs. Receptor source: a man younger than 30 in good health and CMV-seronegative. Each CDR3 is given with its conserved first and last residue. A D gene is named only where the DNA matches it firmly. A clone size is listed for some rows: how often the clone was seen (once, few, many), or a class if it is expanded.

>TRBV30|TRBD1|TRBJ1-1|-
TGTGCCTGGAGTGTATGGCCGGATCGGGACAGGGGGCGCTTGGTAGGAACTGAAGCTTTCTTT
CAWSVWPDRDRGRLVGTEAFF
>TRBV7-9|TRBD1|TRBJ1-2|-
TGTTCCAGCAGCTGGGACAGTAGCGGCTACACCTTC
CSSSWDSSGYTF
>TRBV27|-|TRBJ2-3|once
TGTGCCATTCGGGGGCCCGGGACAGTATTCGATACGCAGTATTTT
CAIRGPGTVFDTQYF
>TRBV2|-|TRBJ1-5|once
TGTGCCAGCGATGGGGGGGGCCTACCTTTCAGCAATCAGCCCCAGCATTTT
CASDGGGLPFSNQPQHF
>TRBV10-3|-|TRBJ2-5|-
TGTGCCATCAGTTCCAGGCAAGAGACCCAGTACTTC
CAISSRQETQYF
>TRBV5-1|-|TRBJ1-1|-
TGCGCCAGCAGCTTGGATATCACTTTAAACACTGAAGCTTTCTTT
CASSLDITLNTEAFF
>TRBV5-1|-|TRBJ1-5|-
TGCGCCAGCAGCTTGGGACTTAATCAGCCCCAGCATTTT
CASSLGLNQPQHF
>TRBV4-3|-|TRBJ1-4|-
TGCGCCAGCAGCCAAGATCCCAGGGATGAGGAAAAACTGTTTTTT
CASSQDPRDEEKLFF
>TRBV30|-|TRBJ2-5|-
TGTGCCTGGAGTGTACAGGGGACCCAGTACTTC
CAWSVQGTQYF
>TRBV6-1|TRBD1|TRBJ1-5|-
TGTGCCAGCAGCCAGACAGGGAATAATCAGCCCCAGCATTTT
CASSQTGNNQPQHF
>TRBV5-4|-|TRBJ2-1|-
TGTGCCAGCAGCAACCGGGCCTACAATGAGCAGTTCTTC
CASSNRAYNEQFF
>TRBV9|-|TRBJ2-5|-
TGTGCCAGCAGCGTAGGACAGGTACAAGAGACCCAGTACTTC
CASSVGQVQETQYF
>TRBV30|-|TRBJ2-1|-
TGTGCCTGGAGAAGTAAGAGCTCCTACAATGAGCAGTTCTTC
CAWRSKSSYNEQFF
>TRBV15|-|TRBJ2-7|-
TGTGCCACCAGCAGAAGACAGGTCTCCGACGAGCAGTACTTC
CATSRRQVSDEQYF
>TRBV12-5|-|TRBJ1-3|-
TGTGCTAGTCTGGGGGCCTCTGGAAACACCATATATTTT
CASLGASGNTIYF
>TRBV12-5|-|TRBJ1-2|-
TGTGCTAGTGGCCTTACAGGGCGCGGCTACACCTTC
CASGLTGRGYTF
>TRBV19|-|TRBJ1-2|-
TGTGCCAGTAGTTTGGACACCTATGGCTACACCTTC
CASSLDTYGYTF
>TRBV6-5|-|TRBJ1-1|-
TGTGCCAGCAGTTACAGCAGGGTAGCCACTGAAGCTTTCTTT
CASSYSRVATEAFF
>TRBV9|-|TRBJ1-2|-
TGTGCCAGCGGTCGGGGGTCTAACTATGGCTACACCTTC
CASGRGSNYGYTF
>TRBV9|TRBD1|TRBJ2-2|-
TGTGCCAGCAGCGTAGCCCGACAGGGACCGAACACCGGGGAGCTGTTTTTT
CASSVARQGPNTGELFF
>TRBV12-5|-|TRBJ1-2|few
TGTGCTAGTGGTTTTAGCCCCCCGTATGGCTACACCTTC
CASGFSPPYGYTF
>TRBV4-2|TRBD1|TRBJ1-2|-
TGTGCCAGCAGCCAAGGGACAGGGAGAAAAACTTCGCCGTCCTATGGCTACACCTTC
CASSQGTGRKTSPSYGYTF
>TRBV10-3|-|TRBJ2-2|-
TGTGCCAGTCTAATCCGGGACACCGGGGAGCTGTTTTTT
CASLIRDTGELFF
>TRBV5-6|-|TRBJ1-4|once
TGTGCCAGCAGCTTGTCGGGGGGTTACGAAAAACTGTTTTTT
CASSLSGGYEKLFF
>TRBV7-6|-|TRBJ1-2|-
TGTGCCAGCAGCTTAGGTCCTGGCTCAAACTATGGCTACACCTTC
CASSLGPGSNYGYTF
>TRBV6-6|TRBD1|TRBJ1-1|few
TGTGCCAGCAGTTACTCGGACAGGGGGCGCGGGACTGAAGCTTTCTTT
CASSYSDRGRGTEAFF
>TRBV19|-|TRBJ2-5|-
TGTGCCAGTGGCAGGGGAGGGGTCAGAGAGACCCAGTACTTC
CASGRGGVRETQYF
>TRBV27|-|TRBJ1-5|-
TGTGCCAGCAGTTTAGGAGGTTATAGCAATCAGCCCCAGCATTTT
CASSLGGYSNQPQHF
>TRBV9|-|TRBJ1-1|-
TGTGCCAGCAGCTCATATCTCTCGACAGGAAGGAACACTGAAGCTTTCTTT
CASSSYLSTGRNTEAFF
>TRBV2|TRBD1|TRBJ2-1|-
TGTGCCAGCAGTGAGGTGGGACAGTCCTACAATGAGCAGTTCTTC
CASSEVGQSYNEQFF
>TRBV27|TRBD2|TRBJ2-7|-
TGTGCCAGCAGCAGGTTAGCGGGGGATCCCTACGAGCAGTACTTC
CASSRLAGDPYEQYF
>TRBV4-2|-|TRBJ1-6|-
TGTGCCAGCAGCCAAAGGGGGGGTACCGCTAATTCACCCCTCCACTTT
CASSQRGGTANSPLHF
>TRBV7-9|TRBD1|TRBJ1-2|few
TGTGCCAGCAGGGGACAGGGCACTGGCTACACCTTC
CASRGQGTGYTF
>TRBV2|TRBD1|TRBJ1-5|few
TGTGCCAGTAGAGACAGGGGTAATCAGCCCCAGCATTTT
CASRDRGNQPQHF
>TRBV7-8|-|TRBJ2-6|-
TGTGCCAGCAGAGCCATGGAGTCTGGGGCCAACGTCCTGACTTTC
CASRAMESGANVLTF
>TRBV5-8|TRBD1|TRBJ2-1|-
TGTGCCAACCCAGCAGCCCTAACACCGGGACAGGGGCAAACGAGGTGTGAGCAGTTCTTC
CANPAALTPGQGQTRCEQFF
>TRBV19|TRBD1|TRBJ1-1|-
TGTGCCAGTAGTATATCGGGACAGACAGTGAACACTGAAGCTTTCTTT
CASSISGQTVNTEAFF
>TRBV7-9|-|TRBJ1-1|-
TGTGCCAGCAGCTTAGGGGGGGGAACTGAAGCTTTCTTT
CASSLGGGTEAFF
>TRBV10-3|-|TRBJ2-7|-
TGTGCCATCAGTGAAAGTGGCAGGGGCGGCTACGAGCAGTACTTC
CAISESGRGGYEQYF
>TRBV7-9|TRBD1|TRBJ1-2|-
TGTGCCAGCACCCCGGGGGACAGGGCAAATGGCTACACCTTC
CASTPGDRANGYTF
>TRBV11-2|-|TRBJ2-7|-
TGTGCCAGCAGCTTGGCCGGGTCCTACTACGAGCAGTACTTC
CASSLAGSYYEQYF
>TRBV30|-|TRBJ1-1|-
TGTGCCTGGAGCGGGGGGTTAGTGTACACTGAAGCTTTCTTT
CAWSGGLVYTEAFF
>TRBV5-1|TRBD1|TRBJ2-3|-
TGCGCCAGCAGCTTAAAGGGACAGGGGACAGATACGCAGTATTTT
CASSLKGQGTDTQYF
>TRBV7-9|TRBD1|TRBJ1-2|-
TGTGCCAGCAGCTTAGGGACAGGGAGTGGCTACACCTTC
CASSLGTGSGYTF
>TRBV6-1|TRBD1|TRBJ1-5|-
TGTGCCAGCAGTGAGGACAGGGGATGGGACCAGCCCCAGCATTTT
CASSEDRGWDQPQHF
>TRBV7-9|-|TRBJ1-3|-
TGTGCCAGCAGACCAGGGGTTAGCTCTGGAAACACCATATATTTT
CASRPGVSSGNTIYF
>TRBV14|-|TRBJ2-3|once
TGTGCCAGCAGCGAAGACGCAGGGAGCACAGATACGCAGTATTTT
CASSEDAGSTDTQYF
>TRBV11-2|-|TRBJ2-3|-
TGTGCCAGCAGCTCCTCAGGGTCTCGCACAGATACGCAGTATTTT
CASSSSGSRTDTQYF